What follows are 4 T cell receptor beta chains derived from one specimen sequenced in a study of T cell responses to AZD1222 COVID-19 vaccine (dated by TCRdb to about 2021). Read against the paper, the sample's time point label means: baseline before first vaccination. Libraries were prepared through the immunoSEQ multiplex PCR assay. Held by TCRdb, this immuneACCESS table contains in-frame sequences only and omits some clones. Under half of the omission traces to an unresolved V gene where checked; the cause of the rest is unknown. The sample data list about 100,000 clones, and 80% to 90% of these were observed just once. The ten largest clones take up approximately 15% of the sample. Sample: peripheral blood, taken on day 0 of AZD1222 vaccination. The receptors derive from an adult in good health.

The V and J genes are TRBV9 and TRBJ1-1, with D uncertain. Germline CDR1 is SGDLS and CDR2 is YYNGEE. The V end was cut by 4 bases, the J end by 1 base, with 11 bases between. This CDR3 has 14 amino acids. The CDR3 here is CASSPFLQNTEAFF. In nucleotides, the CDR3 is TGTGCCAGCAGCCCCTTTCTTCAGAACACTGAAGCTTTCTTT. The whole variable domain, filled in from reference TRBV9 and TRBJ1-1, reads DSGVTQTPKHLITATGQRVTLRCSPRSGDLSVYWYQQSLDQGLQFLIQYYNGEERAKGNILERFSAQQFPDLHSELNLSSLELGDSALYFCASSPFLQNTEAFFGQGTRLTVV.

This clone appeared once. The chain has TRBV5-6 and TRBJ2-1, with a weak D call TRBD2 (6 bases). Germline V CDR1 and CDR2: SGHDT, YYEEEE. The CDR3 contains 16 residues. Trimming left V 0 bases short and J 2 bases short, with 12 bases between. Here the CDR3 reads CASSLVGEAPYNEQFF. The CDR3 DNA is TGTGCCAGCAGCTTGGTTGGGGAGGCGCCCTACAATGAGCAGTTCTTC. Based on the CDR3 plus reference TRBV5-6 and TRBJ2-1, the full variable domain is DAGVTQSPTHLIKTRGQQVTLRCSPKSGHDTVSWYQQALGQGPQFIFQYYEEEERQRGNFPDRFSGHQFPNYSSELNVNALLLGDSALYLCASSLVGEAPYNEQFFGPGTRLTVL.

The chain couples TRBV15 to TRBJ2-1, with a tentative D call TRBD2 (6 bases). CDR3 length: 14 residues. Deletions cut 3 bases from V and 5 bases from J, with 11 bases between. Germline CDR1 is LNHNV and CDR2 is YYDKDF (reference sequence). CDR3 DNA sequence: TGTGCCACCAGCAGCCCCGGGAGCGACAATGAGCAGTTCTTC. Translating it yields CATSSPGSDNEQFF.

The chain combines TRBV7-6 with TRBJ2-5; 15 nucleotides align to TRBD2. Germline CDR1 and CDR2: SGHVS and FNYEAQ. The CDR3 runs to 20 residues. Trimming at V came to 6 bases and at J to 4 bases, leaving 18 bases not matched to a gene. DNA for the CDR3: TGTGCCAGCAGTCGAAACCCACCGGGACTAGCGGGAGGCGGGGGAGAGACCCAGTACTTC. This translates into CASSRNPPGLAGGGGETQYF.